What follows is one T cell receptor beta chain and its context. This sample is drawn from a study of PD-L1 blockade in urothelial cancer. In the study overall: Bladder-origin urothelial cancer in males covered about nine tenths of the roughly 30 patients. Samples came from 3 weeks, at the second dose, and 6 weeks into treatment.

V was cut by 0 bases and J by 1 base, with 5 bases left in between. Germline loops: CDR1 SGHTS, CDR2 YDEGEE. CDR3 size: 14 residues. The method was immunoSEQ multiplex PCR; TCRdb's version includes in-frame clones alone and lacks a portion of them. The sample shows about 81,000 clones, 89% of them seen only once. The time point is: pretreatment peripheral blood. Peripheral blood mononuclear cells were collected from every patient before and during treatment, yielding between 1 and 8 samples per patient. This TCR was sampled from a woman of 80 years or more with urothelial cancer. The chain employs TRBV5-8 and TRBJ1-5, with unresolved D. Sequenced material: PBMCs, taken around atezolizumab (anti-PD-L1) treatment. CDR3 nucleotides: TGTGCCAGCAGCTTGGCCAGGAGCAATCAGCCCCAGCATTTT. Amino acid sequence: CASSLARSNQPQHF.